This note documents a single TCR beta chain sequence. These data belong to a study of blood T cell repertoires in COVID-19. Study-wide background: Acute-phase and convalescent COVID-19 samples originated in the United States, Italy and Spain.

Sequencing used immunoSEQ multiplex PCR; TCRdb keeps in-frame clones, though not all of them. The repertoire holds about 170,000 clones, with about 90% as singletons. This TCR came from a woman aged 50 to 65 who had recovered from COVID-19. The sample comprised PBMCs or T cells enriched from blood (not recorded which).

DNA for the CDR3: TGCAGCGTTGAAGCCCCCCTGACAGGGGATAGCGAAAAACTGTTTTTT. Protein sequence: CSVEAPLTGDSEKLFF. The chain recombines TRBV29-1 with TRBJ1-4; TRBD1 agrees at 8 bases. The CDR3 extends over 16 amino acids. The germline gives CDR1 SQVTM, CDR2 ANQGSEA. Losses at the gene ends were 1 base for V and 8 bases for J; bases not matched to a gene: 12.